This is a list of T cell receptor beta chains from one sample in a study of T cell responses to AZD1222 COVID-19 vaccine. Measured with immunoSEQ multiplex PCR; TCRdb has only the in-frame clones, and not every one. The table has fewer than 150,000 clones, approximately 93% seen once. Sequenced here: peripheral blood, sampled on day 0 of AZD1222 vaccination. These receptor sequences come from an adult in good health. The CDR3 runs from the conserved cysteine through the conserved F or W. D genes are given only for firm matches. Size values are once, few and many counts, or a class for expanded clones, and some rows have none.

v_call	clone_size	j_call	d_call	cdr3_nt	cdr3_aa
TRBV7-8	NA	TRBJ2-3	TRBD2	TGTGCCAGCAGCTGGAGACTAGCGGGAGGTGAAACAGATACGCAGTATTTT	CASSWRLAGGETDTQYF
TRBV28	NA	TRBJ1-3	NA	TGTGCCAGCACTGAGGACAAGTACGGAAACACCATATATTTT	CASTEDKYGNTIYF
TRBV9	NA	TRBJ2-1	TRBD2	TGTGCCAGCAGCCTTAGCGGGAGAGGGTACGGCAACAATGAGCAGTTCTTC	CASSLSGRGYGNNEQFF
TRBV5-1	NA	TRBJ1-4	TRBD1	TGCGCCAGCAGCACCGGACAGGGAGAGGGTAAAAAACTGTTTTTT	CASSTGQGEGKKLFF
TRBV19	NA	TRBJ2-7	TRBD2	TGTGCCAGTAGTCCCCGGACTAGCGAACATTTCGAGCAGTACTTC	CASSPRTSEHFEQYF
TRBV6-5	NA	TRBJ2-7	TRBD1	TGTGCCAGCAGTTACGGACAGGGGCCCAACGAGCAGTACTTC	CASSYGQGPNEQYF
TRBV6-2/TRBV6-3	NA	TRBJ2-1	NA	TGTGCCAGCAGTAAGCCCGGGACTGTCTACAATGAGCAGTTCTTC	CASSKPGTVYNEQFF
TRBV18	NA	TRBJ2-7	NA	TGTGCCAGCTCACCACTTTCAACCTCCCTCCTCGGCGAGCAGTACTTC	CASSPLSTSLLGEQYF
TRBV2	NA	TRBJ1-1	NA	TGTGCCAGCAGTGACCAGAACACTGAAGCTTTCTTT	CASSDQNTEAFF
TRBV11-1	NA	TRBJ1-2	NA	TGTGCCAGCAGCTTAGGGTCCGCAAACTATGGCTACACCTTC	CASSLGSANYGYTF
TRBV5-1	NA	TRBJ1-3	NA	TGCGCCAGCAGCCTTACGGGCAGCCAGGGAAACACCATATATTTT	CASSLTGSQGNTIYF
TRBV28	NA	TRBJ1-2	NA	TGTGCCAGCAACACCGGGGGTCAGGGTCACTATGGCTACACCTTC	CASNTGGQGHYGYTF
TRBV2	NA	TRBJ2-4	NA	TGTGCCAGCAGCTTCACAGGGTACGGGGGCAAAAACATTCAGTACTTC	CASSFTGYGGKNIQYF
TRBV28	once	TRBJ1-5	TRBD1	TGTGCCAGCAGTTCCCTGGGACAGGGGGACAATCAGCCCCAGCATTTT	CASSSLGQGDNQPQHF
TRBV28	NA	TRBJ2-3	NA	TGTGCCAGCAGTTTTCGGGGAATGGCACAGTATTTT	CASSFRGMAQYF
TRBV19	NA	TRBJ2-3	TRBD2	TGTGCCAGTAGTATAGATTTCCCTAGCGGGGGCTACACAGATACGCAGTATTTT	CASSIDFPSGGYTDTQYF
TRBV28	NA	TRBJ1-3	NA	TGTGCCAGCAGGAGTGGGGGCAGCTCTGGAAACACCATATATTTT	CASRSGGSSGNTIYF
TRBV19	NA	TRBJ2-4	TRBD1	TGTGCCAGTAGTACTCAGGGGGACATTCAGTACTTC	CASSTQGDIQYF
TRBV7-8	once	TRBJ2-7	TRBD2	TGTGCCAGCAGCTTAGCGCTGAGCGGGAGGGATGCTCTCTACGAGCAGTACTTC	CASSLALSGRDALYEQYF
TRBV20-1	once	TRBJ2-1	NA	TGCAGCTGGACTATCAATGAGCAGTTCTTC	CSWTINEQFF
TRBV13	NA	TRBJ2-5	TRBD1	TGTGCCAGCAGCTTAGGGACAGGGCAAGAGACCCAGTACTTC	CASSLGTGQETQYF
TRBV5-1	NA	TRBJ2-5	NA	TGCGCCAGCAGCTTGCCCTCCCAAGAGACCCAGTACTTC	CASSLPSQETQYF
TRBV28	NA	TRBJ2-7	NA	TGTGCCAGCAGTTTATCAGGGTGGGGCGAGCAGTACTTC	CASSLSGWGEQYF
TRBV4-2	NA	TRBJ2-1	TRBD2	TGTGCCAGCAGCCAAGAACAACCGGGACTAGCGTCGTGGAGCTCCTACAATGAGCAGTTCTTC	CASSQEQPGLASWSSYNEQFF
TRBV28	NA	TRBJ1-4	NA	TGTGCCAGCAGAGGGGATGCAACTAATGAAAAACTGTTTTTT	CASRGDATNEKLFF
TRBV7-2	NA	TRBJ2-3	TRBD2	TGTGCCAGCAGCTTAGTGTCTAGCGGAGCTAGCACAGATACGCAGTATTTT	CASSLVSSGASTDTQYF
TRBV7-9	NA	TRBJ1-4	TRBD1	TGTGCCAGCAGCACGGTACAACAGGGGGCGGTAGAAAAACTGTTTTTT	CASSTVQQGAVEKLFF
TRBV4-1	few	TRBJ1-1	NA	TGCGCCAGCAGCCAACAACGTCTAGGTGGAGCCCGCACTGAAGCTTTCTTT	CASSQQRLGGARTEAFF
TRBV10-1	NA	TRBJ1-6	TRBD1	TGCGCCAGCAGTGGGGACAGTAATTCACCCCTCCACTTT	CASSGDSNSPLHF
TRBV5-1	NA	TRBJ1-2	TRBD1	TGCGCCAGCAGCCCTGGACAGGGAGACGGCTACACCTTC	CASSPGQGDGYTF
TRBV18	NA	TRBJ2-1	NA	TGTGCCAGCTCACCACCGGTAGCGCCCTACGAGCAGTTCTTC	CASSPPVAPYEQFF
TRBV5-6	once	TRBJ2-5	TRBD1	TGTGCCAGCAGCCCCCGGGGTGGACAGGGGGAGACCCAGTACTTC	CASSPRGGQGETQYF
TRBV3-1/TRBV3-2	NA	TRBJ1-1	NA	TGTGCCAGCAGCCAAGTCGTAAACACTGAAGCTTTCTTT	CASSQVVNTEAFF
TRBV4-1	NA	TRBJ1-4	NA	TGCGCCAGCAGCCAACTGGGCCTCGGGAGGGAAAAACTGTTTTTT	CASSQLGLGREKLFF
TRBV27	NA	TRBJ2-2	NA	TGTGCCAGCAGTCAGAGGGGACTCATCAACACCGGGGAGCTGTTTTTT	CASSQRGLINTGELFF
TRBV2	NA	TRBJ1-2	TRBD1	TGTGCCAGCAGGGGACAGGGATACCAGACTAACTATGGCTACACCTTC	CASRGQGYQTNYGYTF
TRBV7-9	NA	TRBJ1-3	NA	TGTGCCAGCAGCCCGGCTGGAAACACCATATATTTT	CASSPAGNTIYF
TRBV28	NA	TRBJ1-5	TRBD1	TGTGCCAGCAGTTTATACAGGGGATCGAATCAGCCCCAGCATTTT	CASSLYRGSNQPQHF
TRBV27	NA	TRBJ2-7	NA	TGTGCCAGCTCGGTCGACAGGCGCGAGCAGTACTTC	CASSVDRREQYF
TRBV27	few	TRBJ2-7	NA	TGTGCCAGCAGTCCCCCCGGGACGCCGGGAGAGCAGTACTTC	CASSPPGTPGEQYF
TRBV18	NA	TRBJ1-1	NA	TGTGCCAGCTCATCTAACATGATGAACACTGAAGCTTTCTTT	CASSSNMMNTEAFF
TRBV7-3	NA	TRBJ1-2	NA	TGTGCCAGCAGCTCCCCCGGGCTGAATGGCTACACCTTC	CASSSPGLNGYTF
TRBV2	NA	TRBJ1-5	NA	TGTGCCAGCAGTGAAGGCTTTGGGACAAGCATTTGGCAGCCCCAGCATTTT	CASSEGFGTSIWQPQHF
TRBV29-1	NA	TRBJ2-1	NA	TGCAGCGTTGAACCGGGAATGAGGAATGAGCAGTTCTTC	CSVEPGMRNEQFF
TRBV30	NA	TRBJ1-1	TRBD1	TGTGCCTGGATGACAGGGCGGAGGACTGAAGCTTTCTTT	CAWMTGRRTEAFF